Listed below are T cell receptor beta chains from one sample, sequenced in a study of human T cells and chemical hapten exposure. One entry per CDR3 protein, called by TCRdb with MiXCR from the RACE reads. The sample holds approximately 96,000 distinct CDR3 sequences, 9.3% seen once. The specimen comprised whole blood, sampled in connection with sensitization to the hapten diphenylcyclopropenone (DPC). These receptors were taken from a woman in her thirties or forties with alopecia areata. Some clones in this sample may be carry-over from other donors' samples. CDR3s include the opening cysteine and the closing phenylalanine or tryptophan. D genes are given only for firm matches. Part of the rows lack a size; the others show once, few, many or a class for expanded clones.

v_gene: TRBV12-3/TRBV12-4; abundance: few; j_gene: TRBJ1-1; d_gene: .; CDR3nt: TGTGCCAGCAGCTCGGGACACTACACTGAAGCTTTCTTT; CDR3aa: CASSSGHYTEAFF
v_gene: TRBV28; abundance: .; j_gene: TRBJ2-2; d_gene: .; CDR3nt: TGTGCCACCAGATACACCGGGGAGCTGTTTTTT; CDR3aa: CATRYTGELFF
v_gene: TRBV10-3; abundance: few; j_gene: TRBJ1-3; d_gene: .; CDR3nt: TGTGCCATCAGTGAGTCGAGCCGTTTCTCTGGAAACACCATATATTTT; CDR3aa: CAISESSRFSGNTIYF
v_gene: TRBV3-1; abundance: many; j_gene: TRBJ2-1; d_gene: TRBD2; CDR3nt: TGTGCCAGCAGCCAACCGGGACTAGCGGGGAATGAGCAGTTCTTC; CDR3aa: CASSQPGLAGNEQFF
v_gene: TRBV2; abundance: .; j_gene: TRBJ2-2; d_gene: TRBD1; CDR3nt: TGTGCCAGCAGTTGGACAGGGGCCACCGGGGAGCTGTTTTTT; CDR3aa: CASSWTGATGELFF
v_gene: TRBV10-3; abundance: few; j_gene: TRBJ1-5; d_gene: TRBD1; CDR3nt: TGTGCCATCAGTTCCGGACAGGCAAATCGGCCCCAGCATTTT; CDR3aa: CAISSGQANRPQHF
v_gene: TRBV6-2/TRBV6-3; abundance: many; j_gene: TRBJ2-4; d_gene: .; CDR3nt: TGTGCCAGCAGTTACTTTGGGTCTCTAGCCAAAAACATTCAGTACTTC; CDR3aa: CASSYFGSLAKNIQYF
v_gene: TRBV20-1; abundance: .; j_gene: TRBJ2-4; d_gene: .; CDR3nt: TGCAGTGCTAAGGCGCTCCAGGGAGGGGGACACAAAAACATTCAGTACTTC; CDR3aa: CSAKALQGGGHKNIQYF
v_gene: TRBV29-1; abundance: .; j_gene: TRBJ1-2; d_gene: .; CDR3nt: TGCAGCGTTGAAGATCTTGGAGGCTACACCTTC; CDR3aa: CSVEDLGGYTF
v_gene: TRBV6-6; abundance: few; j_gene: TRBJ2-1; d_gene: TRBD2; CDR3nt: TGTGCCAGCAAATCTGAGGTAGCGGGAAAAGACAATGAGCAGTTCTTC; CDR3aa: CASKSEVAGKDNEQFF
v_gene: TRBV20-1; abundance: few; j_gene: TRBJ2-3; d_gene: TRBD2; CDR3nt: TGCAGTGCTAGAAAAACTAGCGGGGATACGCAGTATTTT; CDR3aa: CSARKTSGDTQYF
v_gene: TRBV27; abundance: many; j_gene: TRBJ2-3; d_gene: .; CDR3nt: TGTGCCAGCAGTTTGAAACTAGGGGCCACAGATACGCAGTATTTT; CDR3aa: CASSLKLGATDTQYF
v_gene: TRBV5-1; abundance: few; j_gene: TRBJ2-3; d_gene: TRBD1; CDR3nt: TGCGCCAGCAACCCGACAGGGGGACACACAGATACGCAGTATTTT; CDR3aa: CASNPTGGHTDTQYF
v_gene: TRBV12-3/TRBV12-4; abundance: many; j_gene: TRBJ1-5; d_gene: .; CDR3nt: TGTGCCAGCAGTTCCTTGGGGCAGCCCCAGCATTTT; CDR3aa: CASSSLGQPQHF
v_gene: TRBV29-1; abundance: few; j_gene: TRBJ1-1; d_gene: TRBD1; CDR3nt: TGCAGCGTTGCCAGGGGGCGGGTGAACACTGAAGCTTTCTTT; CDR3aa: CSVARGRVNTEAFF
v_gene: TRBV30; abundance: few; j_gene: TRBJ1-2; d_gene: .; CDR3nt: TGTGCCTGGAGTCTCTACGAGGGCTACACCTTC; CDR3aa: CAWSLYEGYTF
v_gene: TRBV7-6; abundance: many; j_gene: TRBJ1-5; d_gene: .; CDR3nt: TGTGCCAGCAGCTTAGGCACGAATCAGCCCCAGCATTTT; CDR3aa: CASSLGTNQPQHF
v_gene: TRBV20-1; abundance: few; j_gene: TRBJ1-2; d_gene: .; CDR3nt: TGCAGTGCTCCCGCCGGGGGGAACTATGGCTACACCTTC; CDR3aa: CSAPAGGNYGYTF
v_gene: TRBV2; abundance: .; j_gene: TRBJ2-1; d_gene: TRBD1; CDR3nt: TGTGCCAGCAGAAGGACAGGGGCCACCTACAATGAGCAGTTCTTC; CDR3aa: CASRRTGATYNEQFF
v_gene: TRBV29-1; abundance: .; j_gene: TRBJ1-6; d_gene: TRBD1; CDR3nt: TGCGCAGGACAGGGGCTAAGTTCACCCCTCCACTTT; CDR3aa: CAGQGLSSPLHF
v_gene: TRBV7-9; abundance: few; j_gene: TRBJ1-5; d_gene: .; CDR3nt: TGTGCCAGCAGCCCCCGTGGGGGGGAGGGACAGCCCCAGCATTTT; CDR3aa: CASSPRGGEGQPQHF
v_gene: TRBV3-1; abundance: few; j_gene: TRBJ2-1; d_gene: TRBD2; CDR3nt: TGTGCCAGCAGCCAGAGCGGGAGGAACAATGAGCAGTTCTTC; CDR3aa: CASSQSGRNNEQFF
v_gene: TRBV11-1; abundance: .; j_gene: TRBJ2-3; d_gene: .; CDR3nt: TGTGCCAGCAGCTTGGGCCTATACGCCGGCGGAGATACGCAGTATTTT; CDR3aa: CASSLGLYAGGDTQYF
v_gene: TRBV20-1; abundance: few; j_gene: TRBJ2-7; d_gene: TRBD2; CDR3nt: TGCAGTGCCCCCGTCAGCGGGAGGGCAGGTGAGCAGTACTTC; CDR3aa: CSAPVSGRAGEQYF
v_gene: TRBV18; abundance: many; j_gene: TRBJ2-6; d_gene: TRBD1; CDR3nt: TGTGCCAGCTCACCAGGACAGGGCGAGGGGAATGGGGCCAACGTCCTGACTTTC; CDR3aa: CASSPGQGEGNGANVLTF
v_gene: TRBV7-9; abundance: many; j_gene: TRBJ2-5; d_gene: .; CDR3nt: TGTGCCAGCAGCCCTCGGACGGTCCAAGAGACCCAGTACTTC; CDR3aa: CASSPRTVQETQYF
v_gene: TRBV20-1; abundance: many; j_gene: TRBJ2-1; d_gene: .; CDR3nt: TGCAGTGCTGGGGCGCCCCCGGGGGGCCGAAATGAGCAGTTCTTC; CDR3aa: CSAGAPPGGRNEQFF
v_gene: TRBV5-1; abundance: .; j_gene: TRBJ2-1; d_gene: TRBD2; CDR3nt: TGCGCCAGCAGCTTTGGGGGGACTAGCGGGTACAATGAGCAGTTCTTC; CDR3aa: CASSFGGTSGYNEQFF
v_gene: TRBV18; abundance: .; j_gene: TRBJ2-2; d_gene: .; CDR3nt: TGTGCCAGCTCACCACCCCGGGGATGGAACACCGGGGAGCTGTTTTTT; CDR3aa: CASSPPRGWNTGELFF
v_gene: TRBV9; abundance: .; j_gene: TRBJ2-3; d_gene: TRBD2; CDR3nt: TGTGCCAGCAGCCTCGGGACTAGCGGGACCCTTACGCAGTATTTT; CDR3aa: CASSLGTSGTLTQYF
v_gene: TRBV10-3; abundance: many; j_gene: TRBJ2-3; d_gene: .; CDR3nt: TGTGCCTCGACGACCGGCTCTAGCACAGATACGCAGTATTTT; CDR3aa: CASTTGSSTDTQYF